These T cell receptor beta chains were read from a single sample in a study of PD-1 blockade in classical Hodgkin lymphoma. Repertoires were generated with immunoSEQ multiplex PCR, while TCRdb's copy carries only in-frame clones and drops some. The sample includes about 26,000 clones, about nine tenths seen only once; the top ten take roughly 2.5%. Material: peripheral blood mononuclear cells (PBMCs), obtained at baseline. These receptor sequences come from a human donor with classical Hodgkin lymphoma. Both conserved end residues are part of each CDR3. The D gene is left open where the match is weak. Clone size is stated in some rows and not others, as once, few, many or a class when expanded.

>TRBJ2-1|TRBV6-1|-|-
TGTGCCAGCAGTGAACTGCGGCAGGGCAATGAGCAGTTCTTC
CASSELRQGNEQFF
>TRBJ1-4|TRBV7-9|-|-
TGTGCCAGCAGCTTAGATGCGACTTTTAATGAAAAACTGTTTTTT
CASSLDATFNEKLFF
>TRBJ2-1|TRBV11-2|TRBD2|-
TGTGCCAGCAGCCCGCTGCGGGGGGGCTCCTACAATGAGCAGTTCTTC
CASSPLRGGSYNEQFF
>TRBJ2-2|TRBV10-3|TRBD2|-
TGTGCCATCAGTGGAGCGGGGTCGACCGGGGAGCTGTTTTTT
CAISGAGSTGELFF
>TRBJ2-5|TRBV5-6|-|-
TGTGCCAGCAGCTTGGGTTGGGGGCGAGAGACCCAGTACTTC
CASSLGWGRETQYF
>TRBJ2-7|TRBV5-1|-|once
TGCGCCAGCAGCTTGGAGGCCAGGGCCTACGAGCAGTACTTC
CASSLEARAYEQYF
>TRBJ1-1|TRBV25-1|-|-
TGTGCCAGCAGTTCCACAGGTAACACTGAAGCTTTCTTT
CASSSTGNTEAFF
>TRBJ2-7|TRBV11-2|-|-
TGTGCCAGCAGCACCGTGAGGCGGACGACATCCTACGAGCAGTACTTC
CASSTVRRTTSYEQYF
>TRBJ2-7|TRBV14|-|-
TGTGCCAGCAGCCAAATAGGGTACGAGCAGTACTTC
CASSQIGYEQYF
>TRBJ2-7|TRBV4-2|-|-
TGTGCCAGCAGCCAAGATGCCCAGGGCTTTGACGAGCAGTACTTC
CASSQDAQGFDEQYF
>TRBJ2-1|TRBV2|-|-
TGTGCCAGCAGTGGGTCGGGTCCTGAGCAGTTCTTC
CASSGSGPEQFF
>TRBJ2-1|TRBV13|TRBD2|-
TGTGCCAGCAGCCCACGGGGGGGGAGGCAGTTCTTC
CASSPRGGRQFF
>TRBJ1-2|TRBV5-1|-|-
TGCGCCAGCAGCCTCGACAGGACCTCTGGCTATGGCTACACCTTC
CASSLDRTSGYGYTF
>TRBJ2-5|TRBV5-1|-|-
TGCGCCAGCAGCTTGGAAGGGGTGTCTGCTAAGACCCAGTACTTC
CASSLEGVSAKTQYF
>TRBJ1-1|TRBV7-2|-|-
TGTGCCAGCAGCTTACGACAGAACTTTGAAGCTTTCTTT
CASSLRQNFEAFF
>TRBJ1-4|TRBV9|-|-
TGTGCCAGCGCCCTTAAAAGGGGAACTAATGAAAAACTGTTTTTT
CASALKRGTNEKLFF
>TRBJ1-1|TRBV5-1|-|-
TGCGCCAGCAGCTTGGATACAGCGAACACTGAAGCTTTCTTT
CASSLDTANTEAFF
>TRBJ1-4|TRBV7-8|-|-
TGTGCCAGCAGATCCGGTTATAGCGGGGAAAAACTGTTTTTT
CASRSGYSGEKLFF